This is a list of T cell receptor beta chains from one sample in a study of T cells after posttransplantation cyclophosphamide. The method was immunoSEQ multiplex PCR; TCRdb's version includes in-frame clones alone and lacks a portion of them. The profile shows approximately 10,000 clones, around 89% of them singletons. The sample consisted of PBMCs, taken approximately 430 days after allogeneic stem cell transplant with calcineurin inhibitor and methotrexate. These receptors all stem from a male patient aged 50 or older who received an allogeneic stem cell transplant from an unrelated donor, was CMV-positive, and had chronic GVHD only. Some of the T cells might come from the graft donor. Each CDR3 is given with its conserved first and last residue. D genes are given only for firm matches. Not all rows give a size; the values are once, few, many and, for expanded clones, a class.

d_gene: NA
j_gene: TRBJ2-1
v_gene: TRBV7-3
abundance: NA
CDR3aa: CASSITGNSYNEQFF
CDR3nt: TGTGCCAGCAGCATCACAGGGAACTCCTACAATGAGCAGTTCTTC

d_gene: NA
j_gene: TRBJ2-7
v_gene: TRBV13
abundance: NA
CDR3aa: CASSSGTPNTYEQYF
CDR3nt: TGTGCCAGCAGCTCCGGGACACCAAATACCTACGAGCAGTACTTC

d_gene: NA
j_gene: TRBJ1-2
v_gene: TRBV5-1
abundance: NA
CDR3aa: CASSLGGQRYGYTF
CDR3nt: TGCGCCAGCAGCTTGGGTGGACAGCGCTATGGCTACACCTTC

d_gene: NA
j_gene: TRBJ2-7
v_gene: TRBV2
abundance: NA
CDR3aa: CASSAPGTNLYEQYF
CDR3nt: TGTGCCAGCAGCGCGCCCGGGACAAATCTCTACGAGCAGTACTTC

d_gene: TRBD2
j_gene: TRBJ2-4
v_gene: TRBV5-1
abundance: NA
CDR3aa: CASSLGLAGNIQYF
CDR3nt: TGCGCCAGCAGCTTGGGGCTAGCGGGAAACATTCAGTACTTC

d_gene: NA
j_gene: TRBJ2-7
v_gene: TRBV7-8
abundance: NA
CDR3aa: CASSLAEGAEEQYF
CDR3nt: TGTGCCAGCAGCTTAGCGGAGGGGGCGGAGGAGCAGTACTTC

d_gene: TRBD1
j_gene: TRBJ1-1
v_gene: TRBV19
abundance: once
CDR3aa: CASTAGTGVTEAFF
CDR3nt: TGTGCCAGTACCGCTGGGACAGGGGTCACTGAAGCTTTCTTT

d_gene: NA
j_gene: TRBJ2-5
v_gene: TRBV7-9
abundance: NA
CDR3aa: CASSLGRGGWEQETQYF
CDR3nt: TGTGCCAGCAGCTTAGGGCGTGGCGGATGGGAGCAAGAGACCCAGTACTTC

d_gene: NA
j_gene: TRBJ1-2
v_gene: TRBV9
abundance: NA
CDR3aa: CASSVAATVVGYTF
CDR3nt: TGTGCCAGCAGCGTAGCAGCGACCGTGGTTGGCTACACCTTC

d_gene: TRBD1
j_gene: TRBJ2-6
v_gene: TRBV5-8
abundance: NA
CDR3aa: CASSTGQGPGANVLTF
CDR3nt: TGTGCCAGCAGCACCGGACAGGGTCCGGGGGCCAACGTCCTGACTTTC

d_gene: NA
j_gene: TRBJ2-7
v_gene: TRBV11-2
abundance: once
CDR3aa: CASSLLRGSYEQYF
CDR3nt: TGTGCCAGCAGCTTACTCAGGGGTTCCTACGAGCAGTACTTC

d_gene: NA
j_gene: TRBJ2-7
v_gene: TRBV4-2
abundance: NA
CDR3aa: CASSQEWQGREQYF
CDR3nt: TGTGCCAGCAGCCAAGAATGGCAGGGGCGCGAGCAGTACTTC

d_gene: NA
j_gene: TRBJ1-2
v_gene: TRBV5-1
abundance: NA
CDR3aa: CASSLGSTGSYGYTF
CDR3nt: TGCGCCAGCAGCTTGGGCTCCACAGGGAGCTATGGCTACACCTTC

d_gene: NA
j_gene: TRBJ1-5
v_gene: TRBV6-6
abundance: once
CDR3aa: CASSSQAWQPQHF
CDR3nt: TGTGCCAGCAGTTCGCAGGCGTGGCAGCCCCAGCATTTT

d_gene: NA
j_gene: TRBJ1-2
v_gene: TRBV5-6
abundance: NA
CDR3aa: CASSLGQDNYGYTF
CDR3nt: TGTGCCAGCAGCTTGGGACAGGACAACTATGGCTACACCTTC

d_gene: NA
j_gene: TRBJ2-7
v_gene: TRBV5-6
abundance: NA
CDR3aa: CASSYPTGREQYF
CDR3nt: TGTGCCAGCAGTTACCCGACAGGGAGGGAGCAGTACTTC

d_gene: TRBD1
j_gene: TRBJ1-3
v_gene: TRBV29-1
abundance: NA
CDR3aa: CSVRTGGDFTGNTIYF
CDR3nt: TGCAGCGTTAGGACAGGGGGCGACTTTACTGGAAACACCATATATTTT

d_gene: NA
j_gene: TRBJ2-1
v_gene: TRBV28
abundance: NA
CDR3aa: CASSLLASFPDNEQFF
CDR3nt: TGTGCCAGCAGTTTGCTAGCGTCCTTCCCTGACAATGAGCAGTTCTTC

d_gene: NA
j_gene: TRBJ1-2
v_gene: TRBV11-3
abundance: NA
CDR3aa: CASSKGGQNFNYGYTF
CDR3nt: TGTGCCAGCAGCAAAGGAGGGCAGAACTTTAACTATGGCTACACCTTC

d_gene: TRBD1
j_gene: TRBJ2-7
v_gene: TRBV27
abundance: NA
CDR3aa: CASSFGDRGSYEQYF
CDR3nt: TGTGCCAGCTCCTTTGGGGACAGGGGGAGTTACGAGCAGTACTTC

d_gene: TRBD2
j_gene: TRBJ2-7
v_gene: TRBV28
abundance: NA
CDR3aa: CASSGGGYEQYF
CDR3nt: TGTGCCAGCAGTGGGGGGGGGTACGAGCAGTACTTC

d_gene: TRBD1
j_gene: TRBJ2-3
v_gene: TRBV2
abundance: NA
CDR3aa: CASSVQGADTQYF
CDR3nt: TGTGCCAGCAGTGTTCAGGGGGCGGATACGCAGTATTTT

d_gene: NA
j_gene: TRBJ2-7
v_gene: TRBV11-2
abundance: few
CDR3aa: CASSPRSPQYYEQYF
CDR3nt: TGTGCCAGCAGCCCGCGGAGCCCCCAATACTACGAGCAGTACTTC

d_gene: NA
j_gene: TRBJ1-3
v_gene: TRBV9
abundance: NA
CDR3aa: CASSVGGPQPYGNTIYF
CDR3nt: TGTGCCAGCAGCGTAGGAGGGCCCCAGCCATACGGAAACACCATATATTTT

d_gene: TRBD2
j_gene: TRBJ2-5
v_gene: TRBV7-2
abundance: few
CDR3aa: CASSFSGSNQETQYF
CDR3nt: TGTGCCAGCAGCTTTAGCGGGAGCAACCAAGAGACCCAGTACTTC

d_gene: TRBD2
j_gene: TRBJ2-7
v_gene: TRBV7-9
abundance: NA
CDR3aa: CASGAGAGGPALHYEQYF
CDR3nt: TGTGCCAGCGGCGCGGGTGCGGGGGGCCCCGCTTTACACTACGAGCAGTACTTC

d_gene: NA
j_gene: TRBJ2-3
v_gene: TRBV9
abundance: NA
CDR3aa: CASSVGPLSTDTQYF
CDR3nt: TGTGCCAGCAGCGTAGGTCCCCTTAGCACAGATACGCAGTATTTT

d_gene: NA
j_gene: TRBJ2-2
v_gene: TRBV27
abundance: NA
CDR3aa: CASSSGVNTGELFF
CDR3nt: TGTGCCAGCAGTTCGGGAGTAAACACCGGGGAGCTGTTTTTT

d_gene: NA
j_gene: TRBJ2-7
v_gene: TRBV28
abundance: NA
CDR3aa: CASSPGPRGYEQYF
CDR3nt: TGTGCCAGCAGTCCGGGGCCCAGGGGTTACGAGCAGTACTTC

d_gene: NA
j_gene: TRBJ2-2
v_gene: TRBV19
abundance: NA
CDR3aa: CASSPGRSNTGELFF
CDR3nt: TGTGCCAGTAGTCCAGGGAGGTCGAACACCGGGGAGCTGTTTTTT

d_gene: NA
j_gene: TRBJ2-2
v_gene: TRBV10-3
abundance: NA
CDR3aa: CAITRPLDRPNTGELFF
CDR3nt: TGTGCCATCACCCGACCCTTAGACAGACCGAACACCGGGGAGCTGTTTTTT